The rows below give T cell receptor beta chains drawn from one sample of a study of cytomegalovirus exposure and HLA in healthy donors. Produced via immunoSEQ multiplex PCR; TCRdb's table is partial and in-frame only. Here the sample spans about 130,000 clones, less than 85% being singletons. The source material was PBMCs. The receptors here all came from a man between 25 and 39 years old in good health and CMV-seropositive. CDR3s include the opening cysteine and the closing phenylalanine or tryptophan. A D gene is named only where the DNA matches it firmly.

D	V	CDR3
NA	TRBV5-4	CASSFSSGADTQYF
TRBD1	TRBV28	CASSLGGQGNQPQHF
NA	TRBV13	CASSLRGNQPQHF
NA	TRBV7-3	CASSLMSGGPNTDTQYF
NA	TRBV14	CASSPNQGYEQFF
NA	TRBV6-1	CASSDQDTDTQYF
TRBD1	TRBV6-5	CASSKGALNTEAFF
TRBD2	TRBV7-3	CASSLGLATSTDTQYF
NA	TRBV2	CASSGTFQGETQYF
NA	TRBV19	CASSTGFGYTF
TRBD1	TRBV18	CASSSGQGGPGELFF
TRBD1	TRBV7-9	CASTPGGGQGVADYGYTF
NA	TRBV28	CATQYHGSLKTQYF
TRBD1	TRBV28	CASNGVGGDEQYF
NA	TRBV6-4	CASSLQGWNTEAFF
TRBD1	TRBV10-3	CAISKGQINTEAFF
NA	TRBV9	CASSVATGPLGNQPQHF
TRBD2	TRBV6-5	CASRTRTSGGNEQFF
NA	TRBV7-6	CASSKPGQNTGELFF
NA	TRBV5-1	CASSPPLQGLETQYF
TRBD1	TRBV29-1	CSVKDRGNNSPLHF
TRBD2	TRBV7-9	CASHAGGGARSQFF
NA	TRBV11-2	CASSLVPGKNYEQYF
NA	TRBV6-1	CASSEARLDSAYEQYF
NA	TRBV6-1	CASKRRNLYEQYF
NA	TRBV19	CASRTVEEKLFF
NA	TRBV27	CASSLTGQYYSNQPQHF
NA	TRBV5-1	CASSSSGVDTEAFF
TRBD1	TRBV5-1	CASSTDRARNTIYF
NA	TRBV30	CAWDRGSYEQYF
TRBD2	TRBV28	CASSPTGTTQETQYF
NA	TRBV5-1	CASSSTGDRGYTF
TRBD1	TRBV7-3	CASSSQGGQPQHF
NA	TRBV15	CATRGFDSGGSVYGYTF